This T cell receptor beta chain was sequenced for a study of blood T cell repertoires in COVID-19 (dated by TCRdb to the early 2020s). At the level of the whole study: Samples from collaborators originated in the United States, Italy and Spain and spanned both the acute and convalescent phases of COVID-19. Samples came from the ongoing ImmuneRACE study (first 160 participants) plus 1,254 subjects from 6 global collaborators. Deeply sampled blood TCRbeta repertoires from subjects exposed to, actively infected with, or recovered from COVID-19 were included in the dataset. Sample metadata almost always included a de-identified subject ID, COVID-19 status, age in years and sex. The material from the prospective study consisted of cDNA or gDNA derived from T cells, B-cell-depleted T cells, or PBMCs. The repertoires were released in a freely available public database meant as a resource for research on the immune response to SARS-CoV-2. Where available, HLA class I and class II types were taken from metadata supplied by the sample provider and were not determined by assay-based typing. What the work shows at the level of the full study, not this receptor alone: The quantity of clinical and demographic metadata differed by source and by participant and was supplied without curation.

Whole blood was collected in K2EDTA tubes by collaborating institutions according to the institutions' own protocols. Collaborator samples were shipped for TCRbeta analysis as frozen whole blood, isolated PBMCs, or DNA extracted from either sample type. TCRbeta CDR3 regions were amplified from genomic DNA by means of the immunoSEQ Assay, a bias-controlled multiplex PCR. As for how the authors treated the data: Within the assay, amplification of reference gene primers was used to estimate how many nucleated cells each sample contained. To quantify the absolute abundance of each unique TCRbeta CDR3 rearrangement, sequence reads were collapsed and filtered. Productive Simpson clonality was computed per sample as the square root of Simpson's diversity index over productive rearrangements. TCRdb obtained this table from immuneACCESS and retained in-frame rearrangements with V and J assigned. These tables miss some clones; where compared with another copy, unresolved V genes account for less than half of the shortfall, and the remainder is unexplained. From that table come the V and J calls and clone size; the DNA was used to work out D and trimming. A total of fewer than 400,000 clones appear in this sample, approximately 86% of them only once. The ten biggest clones cover under 3% of the sample.

As to this clone: It has no known antigen specificity. Per-base qualities were not stored, and no clone one base away is much larger.

The germline V gene provides CDR1 SGHTA and CDR2 FQGNSA. The trim is 2 bases for V and 7 bases for J, with a gap of 9 bases between the germline ends. Inclusive of the bounding cysteine and phenylalanine, the CDR3 is 12 residues long. Kept here is only the CDR3 DNA, which spans 36 bases and is read in frame from base 1. The rearranged chain carries TRBV7-2 and TRBJ2-7; the D gene is possibly TRBD1, with 5 bases matching. This receptor was taken from a human donor in a cohort sampled during active COVID-19. Source material: peripheral blood. The CDR3 protein sequence reads: CASSLWAGEQYF. The DNA is as follows: TGTGCCAGCAGCTTATGGGCAGGGGAGCAGTACTTC.